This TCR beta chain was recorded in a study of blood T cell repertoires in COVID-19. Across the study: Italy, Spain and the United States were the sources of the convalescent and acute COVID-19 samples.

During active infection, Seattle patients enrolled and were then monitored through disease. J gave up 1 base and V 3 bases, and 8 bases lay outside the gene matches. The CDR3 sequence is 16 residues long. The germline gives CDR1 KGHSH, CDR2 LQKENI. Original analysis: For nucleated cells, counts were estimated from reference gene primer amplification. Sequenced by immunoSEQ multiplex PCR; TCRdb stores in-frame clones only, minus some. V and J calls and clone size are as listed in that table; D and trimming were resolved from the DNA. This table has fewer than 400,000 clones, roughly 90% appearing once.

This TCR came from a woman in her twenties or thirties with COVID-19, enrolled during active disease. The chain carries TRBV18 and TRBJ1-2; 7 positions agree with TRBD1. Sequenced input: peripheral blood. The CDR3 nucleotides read TGTGCCAGCTCACCTGTATCGACAGGGATTAACTATGGCTACACCTTC. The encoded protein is CASSPVSTGINYGYTF.